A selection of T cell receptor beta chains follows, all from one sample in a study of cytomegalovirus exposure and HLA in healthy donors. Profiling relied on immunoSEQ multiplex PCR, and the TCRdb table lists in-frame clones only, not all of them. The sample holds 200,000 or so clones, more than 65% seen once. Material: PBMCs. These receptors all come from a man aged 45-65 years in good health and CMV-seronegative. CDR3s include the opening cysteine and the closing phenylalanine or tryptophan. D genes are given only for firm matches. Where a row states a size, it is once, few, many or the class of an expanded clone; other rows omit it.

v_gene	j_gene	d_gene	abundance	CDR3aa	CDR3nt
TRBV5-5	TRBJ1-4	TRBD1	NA	CASSSIDRDGNEKLFF	TGTGCCAGCAGCTCCATCGACAGGGACGGTAATGAAAAACTGTTTTTT
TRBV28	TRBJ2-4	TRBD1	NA	CASIRAPGQGRNIQYF	TGTGCCAGCATTCGGGCCCCGGGACAGGGTAGAAACATTCAGTACTTC
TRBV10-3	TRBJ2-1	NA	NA	CAISGGQKSSYNEQFF	TGTGCCATCAGCGGGGGACAGAAGAGCTCCTACAATGAGCAGTTCTTC
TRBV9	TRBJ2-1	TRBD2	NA	CASSADSGRAHVYEQFF	TGTGCCAGCAGCGCTGACAGCGGGAGGGCCCATGTATATGAGCAGTTCTTC
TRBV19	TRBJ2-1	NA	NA	CASSIDYRQQFF	TGTGCCAGTAGTATAGATTACAGACAGCAGTTCTTC
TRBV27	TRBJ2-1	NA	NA	CASSSRSYNEQFF	TGTGCCAGCAGTTCTCGGAGCTACAATGAGCAGTTCTTC
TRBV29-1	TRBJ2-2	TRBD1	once	CSVEDPGQGRYGELFF	TGCAGCGTTGAAGACCCCGGACAGGGGAGGTACGGGGAGCTGTTTTTT
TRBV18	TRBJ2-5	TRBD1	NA	CASSPSGQQETQYF	TGTGCCAGCTCACCCTCGGGACAGCAAGAGACCCAGTACTTC
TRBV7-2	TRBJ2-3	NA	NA	CASSPEGPTIRADTQYF	TGTGCCAGCAGCCCAGAGGGCCCGACAATTCGGGCAGATACGCAGTATTTT
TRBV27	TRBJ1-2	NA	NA	CASSFHGGGYTF	TGTGCCAGCAGTTTTCACGGGGGGGGCTACACCTTC
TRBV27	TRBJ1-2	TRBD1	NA	CASSLSGGRTNYGYTF	TGTGCCAGCAGCCTTTCAGGGGGCCGTACTAACTATGGCTACACCTTC
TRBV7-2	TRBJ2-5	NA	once	CASSLEGAGKLKETQYF	TGTGCCAGCAGCTTAGAAGGGGCAGGGAAGCTCAAAGAGACCCAGTACTTC
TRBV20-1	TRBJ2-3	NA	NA	CSVEVTDTQYF	TGCAGTGTAGAGGTCACAGATACGCAGTATTTT
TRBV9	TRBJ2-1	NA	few	CASSVGWSGEQFF	TGTGCCAGCAGCGTAGGATGGAGTGGTGAGCAGTTCTTC
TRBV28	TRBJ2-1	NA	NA	CASSRSPSSYNEQFF	TGTGCCAGCAGCCGCTCACCCAGCTCCTACAATGAGCAGTTCTTC
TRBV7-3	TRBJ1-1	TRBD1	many	CASSAGTGRAFF	TGTGCCAGCAGCGCGGGGACAGGGCGAGCTTTCTTT
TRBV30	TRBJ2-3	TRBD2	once	CACIPGGGTDTQYF	TGTGCCTGCATCCCCGGGGGGGGCACAGATACGCAGTATTTT
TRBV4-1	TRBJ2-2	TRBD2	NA	CASSPLRGTSDAGELFF	TGCGCCAGCAGCCCCCTCAGGGGGACTAGCGATGCCGGGGAGCTGTTTTTT
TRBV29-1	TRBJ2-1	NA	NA	CSVERGNLYNEQFF	TGCAGCGTTGAACGGGGGAACCTTTACAATGAGCAGTTCTTC
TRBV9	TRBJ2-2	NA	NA	CASSVDGGLNTGELFF	TGTGCCAGCAGCGTAGATGGAGGATTGAACACCGGGGAGCTGTTTTTT
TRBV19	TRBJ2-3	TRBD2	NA	CASRRLAGTLTDTQYF	TGTGCCAGTAGACGACTAGCGGGGACTCTCACAGATACGCAGTATTTT
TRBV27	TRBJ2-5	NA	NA	CASSLGTLQETQYF	TGTGCCAGCAGTTTAGGGACACTCCAAGAGACCCAGTACTTC
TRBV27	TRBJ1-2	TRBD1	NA	CASSIRMDRAGGYTF	TGTGCCAGCAGTATCCGAATGGACAGGGCGGGAGGCTACACCTTC
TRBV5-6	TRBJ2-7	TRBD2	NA	CASSLEGAGVNEQYF	TGTGCCAGCAGCCTGGAGGGAGCGGGAGTCAACGAGCAGTACTTC
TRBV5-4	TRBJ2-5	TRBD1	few	CASSPARDRGLSETQYF	TGTGCCAGCAGCCCCGCTCGGGACAGGGGTCTTTCAGAGACCCAGTACTTC
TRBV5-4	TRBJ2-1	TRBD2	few	CASSLAAGGRDEQFF	TGTGCCAGCAGCTTGGCGGCGGGGGGGCGGGATGAGCAGTTCTTC
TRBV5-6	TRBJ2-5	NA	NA	CASSSRPGAETQYF	TGTGCCAGCAGCTCCCGTCCAGGGGCGGAGACCCAGTACTTC